The clone carrying this T cell receptor (beta chain) was seen a few times. Its specificity is not known. The TCR beta libraries were generated through quantitative 5'-RACE incorporating molecular barcodes. Each CDR3 protein is one row after TCRdb ran MiXCR on the 5' RACE reads. The sample consists of 650,000 to 800,000 distinct CDR3 sequences, under 20% of them appearing once. CDR3 length: 16 amino acids. Germline V CDR1 and CDR2: MGHDK, SYGVNS. V lost 4 bases, J lost 7 bases, and 9 bases stayed unmatched. The entry originates in a study of CD8 T cells in ankylosing spondylitis. Study-wide points: A motif in TCR beta, a set of 8 or 9 highly homologous variants, appeared characteristic of ankylosing spondylitis blood. Prior literature has documented some motif variants in synovial fluid and blood from reactive arthritis.

The gene calls are TRBV25-1 and TRBJ1-4; TRBD1 agrees at 10 bases. The origin of this receptor is a male donor with ankylosing spondylitis. Sequenced input: blood, either unsorted or a sorted T cell fraction (not recorded which). CDR3 bases: TGTGCCAGCAGTGCATCAGGGGGGACAGGGGTTGAAAAACTGTTTTTT. Its protein is CASSASGGTGVEKLFF.